The 6 T cell receptor beta chains below come from one sample, sequenced in a study of healthy donors' naive CD4 and CD8 T cells. Starting from around 470 ng of total RNA, TCR libraries were made with linear amplification. TCRdb fed the reads into MiXCR, producing one record per CDR3 protein. This sample carries 200,000 or so distinct CDR3 sequences, about 76% of them seen once, and the ten largest clones take roughly 2.3%. The sequenced sample was naive CD4+ and CD8+ T cells sorted from blood, pooled from several donors. The origin of the receptors is a pool of human donors in good health; the sample pools cells from several healthy donors.

The rearrangement links TRBV18 to TRBJ1-2; possibly TRBD1 for D (6 bases). Trimming stripped 2 bases from V and 6 bases from J, with 13 bases between. CDR1 KGHSH and CDR2 LQKENI come from the germline V gene. The CDR3 length is 14 residues. The CDR3 sequence: CASSPSQGLDGYTF. The DNA for the CDR3 is TGTGCCAGCTCACCATCGCAGGGGTTGGATGGCTACACCTTC.

V gene TRBV6-6 combines with J gene TRBJ1-5, with 8 positions matching TRBD1. The J segment lost 6 bases and the V segment lost 2 bases, leaving 6 bases of the junction unmatched. CDR1 and CDR2 from the germline V gene are MNHNY and SVGAGI (reference sequence). This CDR3 comprises 15 residues. CDR3 sequence reads: CASSYPGTGGQPQHF. CDR3 coding DNA: TGTGCCAGCAGTTACCCCGGGACAGGCGGTCAGCCCCAGCATTTT.

The chain couples TRBV29-1 to TRBJ2-1; 14 bases fit TRBD2. Per germline, CDR1 SQVTM and CDR2 ANQGSEA. The CDR3 has 15 amino acids. With 6 bases clipped from V and 6 bases from J, the junction kept 7 bases outside the gene matches. CDR3: CSVAGTSGRGNEQFF. DNA for the CDR3: TGCAGCGTGGCCGGGACTAGCGGGAGAGGCAATGAGCAGTTCTTC.

V usage is TRBV29-1 and J usage is TRBJ2-7, with 9 bases matching TRBD2. Germline-derived CDR1 and CDR2 are SQVTM and ANQGSEA. With V trimmed by 4 bases and J by 4 bases, 5 bases remained unmatched. The CDR3 runs to 13 residues. As DNA, the CDR3 is TGCAGCGTTGCGACTAGCGGAGGGTACGAGCAGTACTTC. Its translation: CSVATSGGYEQYF.

The chain carries TRBV11-2 and TRBJ2-7; D possibly corresponds to TRBD1 (6 bases). The germline V gene encodes CDR1 SGHAT and CDR2 FQNNGV. Trimming left V 1 base short and J 2 bases short, with 12 bases between. This CDR3 is 15 amino acids long. The CDR3 is CASSLGGTQAYEQYF. In DNA form, the CDR3 reads TGTGCCAGCAGCTTAGGGGGGACACAAGCCTACGAGCAGTACTTC.

The table lists this clonotype with a few counts. This chain uses TRBV19 with TRBJ2-3; possible D gene TRBD2, 5 bases. Trimming removed 4 bases from V and 7 bases from J, with 12 bases in between. The CDR3 runs 13 residues. Germline V gene data show CDR1 as LNHDA and CDR2 as SQIVND (reference sequence). CDR3 region: CASSKSGDNTQYF. In DNA form, the CDR3 reads TGTGCCAGTAGTAAATCCGGGGATAATACGCAGTATTTT.